The rows below give T cell receptor beta chains drawn from one sample of a study of blood T cell repertoires in COVID-19. Sequenced by immunoSEQ multiplex PCR; TCRdb stores in-frame clones only, minus some. This table holds 200,000 to 250,000 clones, about 86% found once. The sample taken for sequencing was peripheral blood. The receptors shown here come from a man aged 18-30 years with active or convalescent COVID-19. Both conserved end residues are part of each CDR3. Fields, in order: V gene, clone size, D gene, J gene, CDR3 protein, CDR3 DNA. The D gene is left open where the match is weak. Clone size is shown for a subset of rows, as once, few, many or a class of expanded clone.

>TRBV7-9|once|-|TRBJ1-1
CASSLDGGFEAFF
TGTGCCAGCAGCTTAGATGGGGGGTTTGAAGCTTTCTTT
>TRBV19|-|-|TRBJ2-3
CASSMSRVDTQYF
TGTGCCAGTAGTATGTCCAGGGTAGATACGCAGTATTTT
>TRBV30|-|TRBD1|TRBJ2-5
CAWSGTGAHQETQYF
TGTGCCTGGAGTGGGACAGGAGCGCACCAAGAGACCCAGTACTTC
>TRBV7-2|-|TRBD2|TRBJ2-7
CASRRTSGSSYEQYF
TGTGCCAGCAGACGGACTAGCGGCTCCTCCTACGAGCAGTACTTC
>TRBV5-4|-|TRBD1|TRBJ2-7
CASSNPGTGVYEQYF
TGTGCCAGCAGCAACCCCGGGACAGGGGTCTACGAGCAGTACTTC
>TRBV7-9|-|TRBD1|TRBJ2-7
CASSLGQGGHEQYF
TGTGCCAGCAGCTTAGGACAGGGTGGCCACGAGCAGTACTTC
>TRBV6-4|-|-|TRBJ1-2
CASSDSTRRYGYTF
TGTGCCAGCAGTGACTCGACACGGCGCTATGGCTACACCTTC
>TRBV19|-|TRBD1|TRBJ2-1
CASSPSGTGRNEQFF
TGTGCCAGTAGTCCGTCCGGGACAGGACGCAATGAGCAGTTCTTC
>TRBV4-3|few|TRBD2|TRBJ2-1
CASSQEGGVAEQFF
TGCGCCAGCAGCCAAGAGGGGGGGGTTGCTGAGCAGTTCTTC
>TRBV6-1|-|-|TRBJ2-1
CASSEVRTQFF
TGTGCCAGCAGTGAAGTTCGGACACAGTTCTTC
>TRBV15|-|-|TRBJ1-2
CATSRDFLTGDGYGYTF
TGTGCCACCAGCAGAGATTTCCTGACGGGGGATGGGTATGGCTACACCTTC
>TRBV28|-|-|TRBJ2-4
CASSLRGWRGHAKNIQYF
TGTGCCAGCAGTTTAAGAGGGTGGAGGGGGCACGCCAAAAACATTCAGTACTTC
>TRBV30|-|-|TRBJ1-2
CAWSLKGASRYTF
TGTGCCTGGAGTCTCAAAGGGGCCTCCCGCTACACCTTC
>TRBV2|few|TRBD1|TRBJ2-7
CATRTGAHPGDEQYF
TGTGCCACCCGGACAGGGGCCCATCCTGGGGACGAGCAGTACTTC
>TRBV19|-|TRBD1|TRBJ1-5
CASTMTGLSNQPQHF
TGTGCCAGTACCATGACAGGGTTGAGCAATCAGCCCCAGCATTTT
>TRBV10-3|-|TRBD1|TRBJ1-1
CASRELDRDEEAFF
TGTGCCTCCCGAGAGCTAGACAGGGACGAAGAAGCTTTCTTT
>TRBV27|few|TRBD2|TRBJ2-7
CASSLPGLAGDHEQYF
TGTGCCAGCAGTTTACCCGGACTAGCGGGAGACCACGAGCAGTACTTC